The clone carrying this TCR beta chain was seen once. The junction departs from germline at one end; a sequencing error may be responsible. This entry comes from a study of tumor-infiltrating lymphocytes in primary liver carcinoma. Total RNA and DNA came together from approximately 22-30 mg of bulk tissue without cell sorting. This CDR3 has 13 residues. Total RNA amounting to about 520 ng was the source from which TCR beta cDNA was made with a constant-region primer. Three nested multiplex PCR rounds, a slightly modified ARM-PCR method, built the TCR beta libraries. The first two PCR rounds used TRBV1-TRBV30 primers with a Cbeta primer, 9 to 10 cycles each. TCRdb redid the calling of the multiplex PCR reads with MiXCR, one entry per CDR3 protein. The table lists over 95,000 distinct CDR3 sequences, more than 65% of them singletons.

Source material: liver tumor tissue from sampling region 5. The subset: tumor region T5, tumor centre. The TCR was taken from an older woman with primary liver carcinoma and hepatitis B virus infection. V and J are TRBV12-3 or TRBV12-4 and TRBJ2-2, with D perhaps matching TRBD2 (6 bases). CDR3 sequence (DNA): TGTGCTAGCAGTGCCACTTACACCGGGGGGCTGTTTTTT. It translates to CASSATYTGGLFF.